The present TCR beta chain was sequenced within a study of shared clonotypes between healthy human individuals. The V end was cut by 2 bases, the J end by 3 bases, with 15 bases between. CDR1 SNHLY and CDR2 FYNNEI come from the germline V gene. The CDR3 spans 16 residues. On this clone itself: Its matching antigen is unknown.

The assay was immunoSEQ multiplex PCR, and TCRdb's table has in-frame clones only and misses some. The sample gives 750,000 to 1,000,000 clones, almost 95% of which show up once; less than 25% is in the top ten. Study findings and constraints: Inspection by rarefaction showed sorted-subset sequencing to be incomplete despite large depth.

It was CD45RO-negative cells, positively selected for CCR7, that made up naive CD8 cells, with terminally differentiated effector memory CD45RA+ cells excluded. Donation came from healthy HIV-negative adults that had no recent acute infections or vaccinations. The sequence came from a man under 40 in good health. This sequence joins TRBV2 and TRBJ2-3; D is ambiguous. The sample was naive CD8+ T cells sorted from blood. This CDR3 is CASSEIVRVDTDTQYF. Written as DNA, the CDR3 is TGTGCCAGCAGTGAAATTGTTAGGGTAGATACAGATACGCAGTATTTT. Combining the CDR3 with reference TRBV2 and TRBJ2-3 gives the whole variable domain EPEVTQTPSHQVTQMGQEVILRCVPISNHLYFYWYRQILGQKVEFLVSFYNNEISEKSEIFDDQFSVERPDGSNFTLKIRSTKLEDSAMYFCASSEIVRVDTDTQYFGPGTRLTVL.